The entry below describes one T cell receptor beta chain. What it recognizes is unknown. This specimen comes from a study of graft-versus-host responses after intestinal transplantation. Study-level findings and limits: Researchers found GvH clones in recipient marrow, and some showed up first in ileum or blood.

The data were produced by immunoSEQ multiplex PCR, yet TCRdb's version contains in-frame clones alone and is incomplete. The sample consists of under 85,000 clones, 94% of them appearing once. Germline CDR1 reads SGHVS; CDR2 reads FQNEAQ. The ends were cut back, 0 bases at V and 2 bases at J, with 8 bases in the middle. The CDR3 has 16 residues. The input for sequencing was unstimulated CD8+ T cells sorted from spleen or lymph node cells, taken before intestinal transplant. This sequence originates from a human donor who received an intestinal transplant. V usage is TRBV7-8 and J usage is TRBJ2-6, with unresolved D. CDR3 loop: CASSLATVAGANVLTF. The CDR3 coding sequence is TGTGCCAGCAGCTTAGCGACGGTTGCTGGGGCCAACGTCCTGACTTTC.